This T cell receptor beta chain was retrieved from a study of cytomegalovirus exposure and HLA in healthy donors. The CDR3 contains 14 residues. Trimming removed 4 bases at V and 0 bases at J, with 9 bases between. Germline CDR1 and CDR2: SGDLS and YYNGEE. The primer mix had 60 Vbeta and 13 Jbeta primers. Sequencing used immunoSEQ multiplex PCR; TCRdb keeps in-frame clones, though not all of them. The table shows 100,000 to 150,000 clones, with around three quarters occurring only once. Study-level points and caveats: A prior analysis recorded that most TCR beta V segments were productive about 87% or about 30% of the time. Reportedly, HLA-A and HLA-B alleles of most subjects were accurately predicted from TCR beta. Around 160 TCR beta chains were listed as cytomegalovirus-associated. The number of N-insertions in an Asian-associated ancestry cluster was reportedly below the approximately 700-donor mean in a later analysis.

Regarding this clone: Its antigen remains unknown.

This receptor was identified in a male donor in good health and CMV-seropositive. The chain links TRBV9 to TRBJ2-3; D uncertain. The sequencing sample was made of PBMCs. The CDR3 DNA is TGTGCCAGCAGCTCCCGTATCAGCACAGATACGCAGTATTTT. This gives the protein CASSSRISTDTQYF.